These 23 T cell receptor beta chains were all obtained from the same sample, sequenced in a study of breast tumors, draining lymph nodes, adjacent tissues. TCRdb itself ran the multiplex PCR reads through MiXCR, one entry per CDR3 protein. The data hold some 230,000 distinct CDR3 sequences, with under 35% observed a single time. Axillary draining lymph nodes of breast cancer patients supplied the node samples. The sequencing input was axillary lymph node tissue. The origin of the receptors is a female donor with breast cancer. Some clones in this sample may be carry-over from other donors' samples.

A note on this clonotype: Germline is not matched at one junction end, which may reflect a read error. The rearrangement links TRBV25-1 to TRBJ1-2; TRBD1 aligns across 8 bases. CDR1 is MGHDK, CDR2 SYGVNS, per germline. This CDR3 has 14 residues. CDR3 bases: TGTGCCAGCAGTGGCGCAGGGGGCTACTATGGCTGCACCTTC. Translated, it gives CASSGAGGYYGCTF.

This clonotype was counted many times. This chain uses TRBV20-1 with TRBJ2-1, with 9 bases matching TRBD1. Trimming removed 6 bases from V and 6 bases from J; junction bases left unmatched: 12. The germline gives CDR1 DFQATT, CDR2 SNEGSKA (reference sequence). The CDR3 runs to 15 residues. The CDR3 is CSASIPGQGFNEQFF. CDR3 bases: TGCAGTGCCAGCATCCCGGGACAGGGATTCAATGAGCAGTTCTTC.

The chain employs TRBV29-1 and TRBJ2-7, with D perhaps matching TRBD1 or TRBD2 (5 bases each). This CDR3 has 14 residues. Looked up from germline, CDR1 is SQVTM and CDR2 is ANQGSEA. V dropped 5 bases and J dropped 6 bases, with 20 bases sitting between them. The CDR3 spells CSVRFGTALSEQYF. The CDR3 DNA sequence: TGCAGCGTTCGATTCGGGACGGCTCTTAGCGAGCAGTACTTC.

Concerning this clonotype: Since no conserved phenylalanine or tryptophan closes the CDR3, a read error is the likely cause. No DNA is shown, since the ends of the CDR3 on it are uncertain; the CDR3 is the one TCRdb lists. The chain couples TRBV29-1 to TRBJ1-6. The CDR3 extends over 8 residues, inclusive of both ends. Per germline, CDR1 SQVTM and CDR2 ANQGSEA. The CDR3 sequence: CSVEDAIS.

This clonotype has ten or more counts. CDR3 sequence reads: CASSYTGEAYNSPLHF. CDR3 nucleotide sequence: TGTGCCAGCAGCTACACAGGGGAGGCCTATAATTCACCCCTCCACTTT. This chain uses TRBV7-8 with TRBJ1-6; the match to TRBD1 covers 7 bases. This CDR3 region has 16 residues. Looked up from germline, CDR1 is SGHVS and CDR2 is FQNEAQ. The junction had 5 bases not matched to a gene; V was cut back by 4 bases and J by 2 bases.

The V gene is TRBV7-9, the J gene TRBJ2-2, with 9 bases lining up with TRBD2. CDR3 length: 15 residues. Per germline, CDR1 SEHNR and CDR2 FQNEAQ (reference sequence). The ends lost 5 bases at V and 2 bases at J; junction bases unmatched: 3. The CDR3 sequence: CASSASGANTGELFF. As DNA, the CDR3 is TGTGCCAGCAGCGCTAGCGGGGCCAACACCGGGGAGCTGTTTTTT.

As regards this clonotype: This could be a read error, since a much larger clone is one nucleotide away. This chain joins TRBV20-1 and TRBJ2-7; D is uncertain. The CDR3 runs to 13 residues. CDR1 and CDR2 from the germline V gene are DFQATT and SNEGSKA (reference sequence). The CDR3 reads CSALFGSSYAQYF. CDR3 DNA sequence: TGCAGTGCCCTTTTCGGCAGCTCCTACGCGCAGTACTTC.

This clonotype was counted many times. The chain combines TRBV20-1 with TRBJ1-5; D possibly corresponds to TRBD1 (5 bases). The CDR3 is 14 residues long. The V and J ends lost 6 bases and 0 bases respectively, with 12 bases between them. Germline V lookup: CDR1 DFQATT, CDR2 SNEGSKA (reference sequence). The CDR3 reads CSAGRGNSNQPQHF. The CDR3 bases are TGCAGTGCCGGGAGGGGCAATAGCAATCAGCCCCAGCATTTT.

The genes are TRBV7-9 and TRBJ1-1; D gene uncertain. Trimming stripped 3 bases from V and 6 bases from J, with 5 bases between. Germline assignment: CDR1 SEHNR and CDR2 FQNEAQ (reference sequence). This CDR3 has 11 amino acids. CDR3 nucleotide sequence: TGTGCCAGCAGCTTCCAGCCTGAAGCTTTCTTT. It is translated as CASSFQPEAFF.

J is TRBJ2-2 and V is TRBV6-4; the match to TRBD2 covers 14 bases. After removal of 5 bases from V and 3 bases from J, the junction contained 14 bases not matched to a gene. CDR1 is MRHNA, CDR2 SNTAGT, per germline. The CDR3 has 20 residues. CDR3 in amino acids: CASSHPSTSGRAGYTGELFF. In nucleotides, the CDR3 is TGTGCCAGCAGTCACCCTTCGACTAGCGGGAGGGCCGGGTACACCGGGGAGCTGTTTTTT.

This clonotype was recorded a few times. The V call is TRBV28, the J call TRBJ1-5, with D maybe TRBD1 (5 bases). V was shortened by 3 bases and J by 4 bases, with 16 bases between the two germline ends. The germline V gene encodes CDR1 MDHEN and CDR2 SYDVKM. This CDR3 has 16 residues. CDR3 residues: CASSFIWQGYNQPQHF. CDR3 nucleotide sequence: TGTGCCAGCAGTTTTATCTGGCAGGGCTATAATCAGCCCCAGCATTTT.

This clonotype was observed a handful of times. A much larger clone is a single base away; this may be a read error. This sequence joins TRBV20-1 and TRBJ2-7; 7 nucleotides line up with TRBD2. The V gene end was trimmed by 0 bases and the J gene end by 5 bases; junction bases not matched to a gene: 13. The CDR3 is made up of 16 amino acids. Germline V gene lookup returns CDR1 DFQATT and CDR2 SNEGSKA (reference sequence). CDR3 region: CSARDRRSGTADEQYF. For the CDR3, the DNA is TGCAGTGCTAGAGATCGGAGAAGCGGGACGGCGGACGAGCAGTACTTC.

This clonotype was observed at least ten times. This may be a read error: a much more frequent sequence differs by one nucleotide. This chain joins TRBV20-1 and TRBJ1-2; 8 bases align to TRBD1. The V gene's germline CDR1 is DFQATT and CDR2 SNEGSKA (reference sequence). The CDR3 has 13 amino acids. The CDR3, as DNA: TGCAGTGCTAGAGAACAGGGGGACTATGCCTACACCTTC. Translation: CSAREQGDYAYTF.

This clonotype was seen once. The V and J genes are TRBV9 and TRBJ1-2; tentative D call: TRBD1 (6 bases). Germline loops: CDR1 SGDLS, CDR2 YYNGEE. Trimming took off 2 bases at V and 6 bases at J, with 14 bases between the two ends. This CDR3 is 14 amino acids long. CDR3 residues: CASSVGDTGHGYTF. DNA for the CDR3: TGTGCCAGCAGCGTGGGGGACACGGGGCATGGCTACACCTTC.

This clonotype was counted ten times or more. V is TRBV7-3 and J is TRBJ2-1, with 12 bases aligning to TRBD2. Germline loops: CDR1 SGHTA, CDR2 FQGTGA. Trimming took 4 bases from V and 8 from J; bases not matched to a gene: 6. This CDR3 contains 15 residues. The CDR3 spells CASSSSGRALDEQFF. DNA of the CDR3: TGTGCCAGCAGCTCTAGCGGGAGGGCCTTGGATGAGCAGTTCTTC.

This clonotype occurred many times. The CDR3, as DNA: TGCGCCAGCAGCCCGGAGCCTAACAGGGTCCACGAGCAGTACTTC. Translating gives CASSPEPNRVHEQYF. The chain couples TRBV5-1 to TRBJ2-7; D might be TRBD1 (6 bases). Germline lookup yields CDR1 SGHRS and CDR2 YFSETQ. This CDR3 region has 15 residues. The ends were cut back, 4 bases at V and 5 bases at J, with 19 bases in the middle.

Comment on this clonotype: One base away lies a much larger clone, so this may be a sequencing read error. The J gene is TRBJ2-1, the V gene TRBV25-1; tentative D call: TRBD1 (5 bases). With 3 bases removed from V and 7 bases from J, the gap between germline ends came to 10 bases. The CDR3 has 13 amino acids. Per the germline V gene, CDR1 is MGHDK and CDR2 is SYGVNS. CDR3 in DNA: TGTGCCAGCAGTGATGGGGCGTTGAATGAGCAGTTCTTC. Its protein is CASSDGALNEQFF.

This clonotype was counted ten times or more. V usage is TRBV12-3 or TRBV12-4 and J usage is TRBJ2-3, with 9 bases lining up with TRBD1. The CDR3 contains 15 residues. The J segment lost 2 bases and the V segment lost 6 bases, leaving 6 bases of the junction unmatched. The chain's CDR3 is CASSTDRGATDTQYF. CDR3 bases: TGTGCCAGCAGCACGGACAGGGGTGCCACAGATACGCAGTATTTT.

This clonotype has a count of ten or more. V and J are TRBV9 and TRBJ2-1, with 10 positions matching TRBD2. The length of the CDR3 is 17 residues. With V trimmed by 4 bases and J by 8 bases, 15 bases remained unmatched. CDR1 and CDR2 (germline): SGDLS, YYNGEE. The CDR3 loop reads CASSPGRLAGAGYEQFF. The CDR3 coding sequence is TGTGCCAGCAGCCCAGGACGACTAGCGGGCGCCGGATATGAGCAGTTCTTC. Full variable domain (rest looked up from reference TRBV9 and TRBJ2-1): DSGVTQTPKHLITATGQRVTLRCSPRSGDLSVYWYQQSLDQGLQFLIQYYNGEERAKGNILERFSAQQFPDLHSELNLSSLELGDSALYFCASSPGRLAGAGYEQFFGPGTRLTVL.

Concerning this clonotype itself: A much larger clone differs by one base, so this may be a read error. The chain has TRBV5-1 and TRBJ2-2, with D unclear. The CDR3 contains 15 residues. Trimming pared 2 bases from V and 5 bases from J, leaving 13 bases between. CDR1 is SGHRS, CDR2 YFSETQ, per germline. CDR3 in DNA: TGCGCCAGCAGCTTCCAGGCCACTGGAACCGGGGAGCTGTTTTTT. As protein: CASSFQATGTGELFF.

Ten or more counts support this clonotype. The rearrangement links TRBV13 to TRBJ2-5; D remains ambiguous. CDR1 is PRHDT and CDR2 is FYEKMQ in the germline V gene (reference sequence). The length of the CDR3 is 12 residues. V was shortened by 5 bases and J by 4 bases, with 8 bases between the two germline ends. The CDR3: CASSLPGETQYF. The CDR3 DNA reads TGTGCCAGCAGCCTCCCAGGAGAGACCCAGTACTTC.

In this sample, this clonotype turned up many times. This rearrangement joins TRBV15 to TRBJ2-7; D is possibly TRBD1 (6 bases). The ends were cut back, 0 bases at V and 0 bases at J, with 9 bases in the middle. Germline V lookup: CDR1 LNHNV, CDR2 YYDKDF (reference sequence). The CDR3 contains 15 residues. This CDR3 reads CATSREVGASYEQYF. The CDR3 region has the DNA TGTGCCACCAGCAGAGAAGTGGGGGCCTCCTACGAGCAGTACTTC.

The CDR3 DNA is TGTGCCAGCAGCGCGGACAGGGGCCAGTACTTC. Amino acid sequence: CASSADRGQYF. The rearrangement joins TRBV6-6 to TRBJ2-5; 9 positions match TRBD1. The CDR3 is 11 amino acids. Germline-derived CDR1 and CDR2 are MNHNY and SVGAGI (reference sequence). The ends lost 6 bases at V and 10 bases at J; junction bases unmatched: 3.